This T cell receptor beta chain originates from a study of metastatic and nonmetastatic thyroid tumors (dated by TCRdb to the early 2020s). Concerning the study at large: For patients with malignant and with benign thyroid disease, the researchers compared repertoires between peripheral blood samples and tumor or nodule tissue samples. Summary of the overall study and its limitations: TCR beta diversity was reported as significantly higher in malignant tumors than in benign nodules, in both blood and tumor samples.

The receptor library was made with PCR. Sequencer: Illumina HiSeq 4000. High-throughput sequencing was used to profile the TCR beta-chain CDR3 region of every patient. The original pipeline was this. CDR3 differences across clinicopathological groups were used to build a classifier for discriminating distant-metastatic papillary thyroid cancer patients. The Shannon index was used to assess repertoire diversity, and the Morisita-Horn index was used to assess tumor-blood repertoire similarity. Through fastp at Q25 and MiXCR, TCRdb rebuilt clones from the public reads, retaining in-frame beta chains. The V and J calls shown here were made by TCRdb, not taken from the authors' results. The sample table holds about 49,000 clones, of which roughly 20% were seen once. The ten largest clones add up to under 4.5% of the sample. Before undergoing thyroid surgery, none of the patients had been given any kind of treatment. Using T-cell receptor beta sequencing, the study looked back at clinical samples from patients collected from about 2011 to 2019.

Counted from cysteine to phenylalanine, this CDR3 has 13 amino acids. The CDR3 DNA has 39 bases and is translated from base 1. Taken from the germline V gene, the CDR1 and CDR2 loops are MNHNS and SASEGT. Ends trimmed: V by 6 bases, J by 10 bases; bases unmatched to a gene: 9. Note on this clone: The antigen this receptor binds is unknown. The sample holds no much larger clone one base away, and base qualities are not on file.

The source of this sequence is a female donor with papillary thyroid cancer or a benign thyroid nodule (not recorded which). Some clones in this sample may be carry-over from other donors' samples. Sequenced material: blood. This receptor chain uses TRBV6-1 and TRBJ2-1, with 7 bases in between that match TRBD2. The nucleotide sequence reads TGTGCCAGCAGCTCAGCGGGATTTGGAGAGCAGTTCTTC. Its coded protein is CASSSAGFGEQFF.